Following are 2 T cell receptor beta chains from one sample sequenced in a study of blood T cells in healthy people across ages. Together with a sample-barcoded 5' primer, a J-beta primer mix was included in a second PCR lasting roughly 6 to 12 cycles. TCRdb analysed the 5' RACE reads with MiXCR anew, one entry per CDR3 protein. The sample consists of roughly 2 million distinct CDR3 sequences, roughly 50% of them appearing once. The sequencing input was blood. Every receptor here comes from a middle-aged woman in good health.

The chain has TRBV7-2 and TRBJ2-3; 12 bases match TRBD2. Losses at the gene ends were 5 bases for V and 2 bases for J; bases not matched to a gene: 11. CDR3 length equals 18 residues. Germline assignment: CDR1 SGHTA and CDR2 FQGNSA. In DNA form, the CDR3 reads TGTGCCAGCAGCCCCAACCGACTAGCGGGGGCCCCCACAGATACGCAGTATTTT. This encodes CASSPNRLAGAPTDTQYF.

The chain carries TRBV2 and TRBJ1-2; unclear D gene. The CDR3 has 13 residues. V lost 6 bases, J lost 4 bases, and 12 bases lay in between. Germline V gene data show CDR1 as SNHLY and CDR2 as FYNNEI. CDR3 region: CASRTTVIYGYTF. DNA for the CDR3: TGTGCCAGCAGAACAACAGTAATCTATGGCTACACCTTC.